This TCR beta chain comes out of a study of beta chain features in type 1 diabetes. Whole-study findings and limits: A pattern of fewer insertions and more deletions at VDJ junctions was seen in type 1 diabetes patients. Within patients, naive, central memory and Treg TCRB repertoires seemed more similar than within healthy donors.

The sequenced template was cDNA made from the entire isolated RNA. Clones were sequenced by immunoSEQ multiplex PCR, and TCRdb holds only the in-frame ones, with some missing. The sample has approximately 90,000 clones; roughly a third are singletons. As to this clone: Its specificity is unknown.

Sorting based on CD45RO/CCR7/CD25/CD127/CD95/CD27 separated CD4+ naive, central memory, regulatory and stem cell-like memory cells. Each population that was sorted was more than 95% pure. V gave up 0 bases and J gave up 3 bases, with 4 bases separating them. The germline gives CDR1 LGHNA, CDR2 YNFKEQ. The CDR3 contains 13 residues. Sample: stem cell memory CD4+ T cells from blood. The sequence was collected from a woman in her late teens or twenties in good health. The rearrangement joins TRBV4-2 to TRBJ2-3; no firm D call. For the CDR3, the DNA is TGTGCCAGCAGCCAAGATCCAACAGATACGCAGTATTTT. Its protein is CASSQDPTDTQYF.